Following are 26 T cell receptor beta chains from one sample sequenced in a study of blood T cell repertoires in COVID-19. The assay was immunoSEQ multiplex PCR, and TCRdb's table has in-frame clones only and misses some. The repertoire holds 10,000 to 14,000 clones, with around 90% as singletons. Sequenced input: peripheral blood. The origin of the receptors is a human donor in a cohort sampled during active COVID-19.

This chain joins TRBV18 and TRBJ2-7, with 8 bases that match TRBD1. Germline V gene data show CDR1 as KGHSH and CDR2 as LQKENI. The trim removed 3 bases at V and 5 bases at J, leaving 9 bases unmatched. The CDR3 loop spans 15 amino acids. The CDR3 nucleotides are TGTGCCAGCTCACCCCAGTGGCAGGGGGCCCACGAGCAGTACTTC. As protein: CASSPQWQGAHEQYF.

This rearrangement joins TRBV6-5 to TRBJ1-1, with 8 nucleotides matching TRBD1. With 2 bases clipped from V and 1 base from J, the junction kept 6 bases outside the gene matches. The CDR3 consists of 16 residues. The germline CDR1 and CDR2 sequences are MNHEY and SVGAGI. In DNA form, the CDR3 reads TGTGCCAGCAGTTACAACCAGGGGGCGGCGAACACTGAAGCTTTCTTT. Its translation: CASSYNQGAANTEAFF.

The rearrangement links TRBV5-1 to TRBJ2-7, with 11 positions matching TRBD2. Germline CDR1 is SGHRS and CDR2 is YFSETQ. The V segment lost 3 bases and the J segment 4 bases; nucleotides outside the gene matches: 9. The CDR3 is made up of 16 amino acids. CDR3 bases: TGCGCCAGCAGCTACGCCGGGACTAGCGGAGGGTACGAGCAGTACTTC. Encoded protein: CASSYAGTSGGYEQYF. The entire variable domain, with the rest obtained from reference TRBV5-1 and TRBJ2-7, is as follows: KAGVTQTPRYLIKTRGQQVTLSCSPISGHRSVSWYQQTPGQGLQFLFEYFSETQRNKGNFPGRFSGRQFSNSRSEMNVSTLELGDSALYLCASSYAGTSGGYEQYFGPGTRLTVT.

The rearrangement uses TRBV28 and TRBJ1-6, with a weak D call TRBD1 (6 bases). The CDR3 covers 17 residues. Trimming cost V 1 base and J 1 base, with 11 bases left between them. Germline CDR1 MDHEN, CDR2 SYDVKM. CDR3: CASSLLQGGSYNSPLHF. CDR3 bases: TGTGCCAGCAGTTTATTACAGGGAGGGTCCTATAATTCACCCCTCCACTTT.

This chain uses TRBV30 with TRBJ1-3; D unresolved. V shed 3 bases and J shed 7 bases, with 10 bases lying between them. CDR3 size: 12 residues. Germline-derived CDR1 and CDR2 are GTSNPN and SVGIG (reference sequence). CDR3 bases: TGTGCCTGGAGCTCCCCCAGGAACACCATATATTTT. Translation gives CAWSSPRNTIYF.

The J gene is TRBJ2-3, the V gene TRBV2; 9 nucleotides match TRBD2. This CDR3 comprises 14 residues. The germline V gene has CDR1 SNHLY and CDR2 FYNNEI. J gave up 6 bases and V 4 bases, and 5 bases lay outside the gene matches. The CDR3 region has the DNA TGTGCCAGCAGTGGTTTAGCGGGGGCGGATACGCAGTATTTT. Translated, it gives CASSGLAGADTQYF.

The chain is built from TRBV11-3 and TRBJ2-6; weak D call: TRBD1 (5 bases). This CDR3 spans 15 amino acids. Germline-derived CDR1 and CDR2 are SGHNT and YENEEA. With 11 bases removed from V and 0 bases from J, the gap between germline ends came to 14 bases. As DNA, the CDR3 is TGTGCCGGACCTCGACAGCTCTCTGGGGCCAACGTCCTGACTTTC. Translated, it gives CAGPRQLSGANVLTF.

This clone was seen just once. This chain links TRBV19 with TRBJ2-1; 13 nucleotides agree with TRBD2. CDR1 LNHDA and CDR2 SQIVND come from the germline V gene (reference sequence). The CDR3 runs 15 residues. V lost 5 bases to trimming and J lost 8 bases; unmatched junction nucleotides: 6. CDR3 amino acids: CASSQTSGGRHEQFF. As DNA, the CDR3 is TGTGCCAGTAGTCAGACTAGCGGGGGGAGGCATGAGCAGTTCTTC.

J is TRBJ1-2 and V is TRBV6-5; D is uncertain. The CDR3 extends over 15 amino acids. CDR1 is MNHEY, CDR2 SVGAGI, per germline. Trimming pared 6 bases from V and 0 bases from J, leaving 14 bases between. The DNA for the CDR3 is TGTGCCAGCAGCCGCGCCGACGGAGCTAACTATGGCTACACCTTC. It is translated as CASSRADGANYGYTF.

In DNA form, the CDR3 reads TGTGCCATCAGGAACAGCTCCTACAATGAGCAGTTCTTC. Protein: CAIRNSSYNEQFF. The chain uses TRBV10-3 and TRBJ2-1; D is unclear. V shed 6 bases and J shed 0 bases, with 6 bases lying between them. Germline V gives CDR1 ENHRY, CDR2 SYGVKD. CDR3 length: 13 amino acids.

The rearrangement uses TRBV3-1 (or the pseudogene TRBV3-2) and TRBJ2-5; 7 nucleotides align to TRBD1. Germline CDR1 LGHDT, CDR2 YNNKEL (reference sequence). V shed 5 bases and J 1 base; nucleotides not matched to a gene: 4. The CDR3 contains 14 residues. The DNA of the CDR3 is TGTGCCAGCAGCTACGGGACAGTCCAAGAGACCCAGTACTTC. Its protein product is CASSYGTVQETQYF.

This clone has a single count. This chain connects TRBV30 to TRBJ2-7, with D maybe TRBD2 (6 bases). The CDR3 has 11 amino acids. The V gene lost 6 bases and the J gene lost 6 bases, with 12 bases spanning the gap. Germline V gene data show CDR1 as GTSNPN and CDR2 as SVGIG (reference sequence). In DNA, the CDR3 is TGTGCCTGCCTGACGGGAGCCGAGCAGTACTTC. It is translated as CACLTGAEQYF.

The CDR3 spells CASSLLYGGGPGTQYF. CDR3 DNA: TGTGCCAGCAGCCTCCTGTACGGGGGGGGGCCCGGTACGCAGTATTTT. The V call is TRBV7-2, the J call TRBJ2-3; 8 bases align to TRBD2. Trimming cost V 5 bases and J 8 bases; bases outside gene matches: 15. CDR3 size: 16 residues. Germline values: CDR1 SGHTA, CDR2 FQGNSA.

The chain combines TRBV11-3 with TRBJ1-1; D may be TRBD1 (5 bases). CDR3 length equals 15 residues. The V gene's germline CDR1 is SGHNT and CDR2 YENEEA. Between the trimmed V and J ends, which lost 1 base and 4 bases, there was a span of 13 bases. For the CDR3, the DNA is TGTGCCAGCAGCTTAGGTGGCGATAGGGGCACTGAAGCTTTCTTT. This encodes CASSLGGDRGTEAFF.

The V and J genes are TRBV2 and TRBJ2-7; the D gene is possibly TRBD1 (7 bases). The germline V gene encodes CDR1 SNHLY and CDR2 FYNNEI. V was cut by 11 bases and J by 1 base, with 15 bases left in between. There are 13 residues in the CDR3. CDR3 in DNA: TGTGCCGGAGGGACAGCCAATTCCTACGAGCAGTACTTC. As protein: CAGGTANSYEQYF.

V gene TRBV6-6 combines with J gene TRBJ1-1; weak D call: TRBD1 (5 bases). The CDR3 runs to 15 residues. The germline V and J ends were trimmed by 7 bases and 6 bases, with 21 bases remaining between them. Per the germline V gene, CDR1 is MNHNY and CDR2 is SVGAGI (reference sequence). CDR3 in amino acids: CASTITLGGSSEAFF. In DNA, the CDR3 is TGTGCCAGCACCATTACTTTGGGGGGTAGCTCTGAAGCTTTCTTT.

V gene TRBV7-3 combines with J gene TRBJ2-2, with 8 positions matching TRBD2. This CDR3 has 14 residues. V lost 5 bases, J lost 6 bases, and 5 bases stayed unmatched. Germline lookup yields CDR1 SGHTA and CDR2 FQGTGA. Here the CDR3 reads CASSPGGASGELFF. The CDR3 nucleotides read TGTGCCAGCAGCCCCGGGGGGGCGTCCGGGGAGCTGTTTTTT.

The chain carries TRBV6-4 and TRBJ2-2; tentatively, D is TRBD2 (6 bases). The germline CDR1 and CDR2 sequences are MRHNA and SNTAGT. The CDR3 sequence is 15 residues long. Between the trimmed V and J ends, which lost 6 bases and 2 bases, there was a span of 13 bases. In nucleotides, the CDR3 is TGTGCCAGCAGGGAACTCGCGGGAAACACCGGGGAGCTGTTTTTT. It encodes CASRELAGNTGELFF.

CDR3 bases: TGTGCCAGCAGCTTGGGAGGGCAGCCTCAGACCCTTTATGGCTACACCTTC. Translation gives CASSLGGQPQTLYGYTF. This rearrangement joins TRBV5-4 to TRBJ1-2; D is unclear. V lost 0 bases, J lost 5 bases, and 20 bases lay in between. The CDR3 runs to 17 residues. Germline assignment: CDR1 SGHNT and CDR2 YYREEE (reference sequence).

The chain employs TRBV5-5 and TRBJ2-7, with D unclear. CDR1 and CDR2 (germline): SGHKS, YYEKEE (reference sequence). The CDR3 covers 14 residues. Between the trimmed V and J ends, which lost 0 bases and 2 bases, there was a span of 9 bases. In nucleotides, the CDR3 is TGTGCCAGCAGCTTGGTCCCAGATACCTACGAGCAGTACTTC. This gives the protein CASSLVPDTYEQYF.

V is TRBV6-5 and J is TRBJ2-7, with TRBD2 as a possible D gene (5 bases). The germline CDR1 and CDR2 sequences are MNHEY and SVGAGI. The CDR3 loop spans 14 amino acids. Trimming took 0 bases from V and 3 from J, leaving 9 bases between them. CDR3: CASSYSNEGYEQYF. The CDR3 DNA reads TGTGCCAGCAGTTACTCTAACGAGGGCTACGAGCAGTACTTC.

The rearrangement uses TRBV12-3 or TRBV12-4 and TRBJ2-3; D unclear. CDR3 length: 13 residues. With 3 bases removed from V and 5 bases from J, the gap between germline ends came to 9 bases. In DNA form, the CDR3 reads TGTGCCAGCAGTTTTCGCCAGATAGATACGCAGTATTTT. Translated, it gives CASSFRQIDTQYF.

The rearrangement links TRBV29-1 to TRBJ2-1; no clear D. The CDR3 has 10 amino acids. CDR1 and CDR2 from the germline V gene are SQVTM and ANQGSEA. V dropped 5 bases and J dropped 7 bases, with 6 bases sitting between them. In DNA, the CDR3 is TGCAGCGTTAAGCGTAATGAGCAGTTCTTC. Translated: CSVKRNEQFF.

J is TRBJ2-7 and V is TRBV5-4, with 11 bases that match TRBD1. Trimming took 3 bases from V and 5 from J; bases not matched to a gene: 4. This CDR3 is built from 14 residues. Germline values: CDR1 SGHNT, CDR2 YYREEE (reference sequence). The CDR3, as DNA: TGTGCCAGCAGCTACGGGACAGGGGGGAACGAGCAGTACTTC. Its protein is CASSYGTGGNEQYF.

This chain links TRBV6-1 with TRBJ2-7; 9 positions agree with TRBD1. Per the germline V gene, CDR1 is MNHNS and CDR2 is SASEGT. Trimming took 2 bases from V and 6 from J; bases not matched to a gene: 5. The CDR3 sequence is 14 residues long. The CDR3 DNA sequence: TGTGCCAGCAGTGAAAGCCTGACAGGGGGCGAGCAGTACTTC. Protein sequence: CASSESLTGGEQYF.

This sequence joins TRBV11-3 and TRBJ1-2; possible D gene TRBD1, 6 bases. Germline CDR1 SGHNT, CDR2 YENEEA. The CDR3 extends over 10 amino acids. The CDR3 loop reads CTHRVNGYTF. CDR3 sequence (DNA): TGTACCCACAGGGTCAATGGCTACACCTTC.